Below, 8 T cell receptor beta chains from the same sample are listed, as sequenced in a study of blood T cell repertoires in COVID-19. TCRdb keeps only in-frame clones here, not all; method: immunoSEQ multiplex PCR. The sample has under 130,000 clones, approximately 84% seen once. The sample taken for sequencing was peripheral blood. The receptors were gathered from a human donor in a cohort sampled during active or convalescent COVID-19.

The V and J genes are TRBV6-5 and TRBJ2-5; 10 nucleotides agree with TRBD1. The CDR3 contains 14 residues. Germline CDR1 reads MNHEY; CDR2 reads SVGAGI. The ends lost 3 bases at V and 4 bases at J; junction bases unmatched: 2. CDR3 protein: CASSYDRGRETQYF. For the CDR3, the DNA is TGTGCCAGCAGTTATGACAGGGGGCGAGAGACCCAGTACTTC.

The chain couples TRBV3-1 (or the pseudogene TRBV3-2) to TRBJ2-2; TRBD2 matches at 8 bases. The CDR3 contains 16 residues. Germline CDR1 reads LGHDT; CDR2 reads YNNKEL (reference sequence). The V segment lost 4 bases and the J segment 2 bases; nucleotides outside the gene matches: 6. This CDR3 reads CASSPRGGANTGELFF. CDR3 bases: TGTGCCAGCAGCCCCCGGGGGGGGGCCAACACCGGGGAGCTGTTTTTT.

J is TRBJ1-4 and V is TRBV13, with D tentatively TRBD1 (6 bases). Looked up from germline, CDR1 is PRHDT and CDR2 is FYEKMQ (reference sequence). V lost 5 bases and J lost 7, with 17 bases in between. CDR3 length: 15 residues. The CDR3 region has the DNA TGTGCCAGCAGCATTCGAACAGGGATTGTTGAAAAACTGTTTTTT. Translation: CASSIRTGIVEKLFF.

This chain joins TRBV9 and TRBJ1-2, with 8 bases identical to TRBD1. The CDR3 consists of 15 residues. Trimming took 4 bases from V and 3 from J; bases not matched to a gene: 8. The V gene's germline CDR1 is SGDLS and CDR2 YYNGEE. The CDR3 DNA reads TGTGCCAGCAGCACACAGGGGGGGCCTTACTATGGCTACACCTTC. Protein product: CASSTQGGPYYGYTF. Together with reference TRBV9 and TRBJ1-2, the CDR3 gives the full variable domain: DSGVTQTPKHLITATGQRVTLRCSPRSGDLSVYWYQQSLDQGLQFLIQYYNGEERAKGNILERFSAQQFPDLHSELNLSSLELGDSALYFCASSTQGGPYYGYTFGSGTRLTVV.

The chain is built from TRBV19 and TRBJ1-6, with TRBD1 identical over 8 bases. There are 14 residues in the CDR3. Trimming took 5 bases from V and 10 from J; bases not matched to a gene: 7. Germline V CDR1 and CDR2: LNHDA, SQIVND (reference sequence). This chain's CDR3 is CASSFGQGVSPLHF. As DNA, the CDR3 is TGTGCCAGTAGTTTCGGACAGGGCGTCTCACCCCTCCACTTT.

The chain combines TRBV2 with TRBJ2-1, with D tentatively TRBD2 (6 bases). V lost 7 bases and J 4 bases, leaving 17 bases between the germline ends. The length of the CDR3 is 15 residues. Germline CDR1 and CDR2: SNHLY and FYNNEI. The CDR3 loop reads CASMDGGTGYNEQFF. CDR3 DNA sequence: TGTGCCAGCATGGACGGAGGGACTGGATACAATGAGCAGTTCTTC.

The chain has TRBV11-2 and TRBJ2-1, with 8 bases that match TRBD1. The CDR3 totals 15 residues. The V gene end was trimmed by 10 bases and the J gene end by 3 bases; junction bases not matched to a gene: 11. Germline CDR1 is SGHAT and CDR2 is FQNNGV. CDR3 region: CANTLPGQGYNEQFF. CDR3 DNA: TGTGCCAACACTTTACCAGGACAGGGCTACAATGAGCAGTTCTTC.

The CDR3 here is CASSIGGQFPTDTQYF. CDR3 bases: TGTGCCAGTAGTATTGGAGGACAGTTCCCCACAGATACGCAGTATTTT. The chain carries TRBV19 and TRBJ2-3, with D possibly being TRBD1 (6 bases). V gave up 3 bases and J gave up 2 bases, with 15 bases separating them. The CDR3 spans 16 residues. Looked up from germline, CDR1 is LNHDA and CDR2 is SQIVND (reference sequence).